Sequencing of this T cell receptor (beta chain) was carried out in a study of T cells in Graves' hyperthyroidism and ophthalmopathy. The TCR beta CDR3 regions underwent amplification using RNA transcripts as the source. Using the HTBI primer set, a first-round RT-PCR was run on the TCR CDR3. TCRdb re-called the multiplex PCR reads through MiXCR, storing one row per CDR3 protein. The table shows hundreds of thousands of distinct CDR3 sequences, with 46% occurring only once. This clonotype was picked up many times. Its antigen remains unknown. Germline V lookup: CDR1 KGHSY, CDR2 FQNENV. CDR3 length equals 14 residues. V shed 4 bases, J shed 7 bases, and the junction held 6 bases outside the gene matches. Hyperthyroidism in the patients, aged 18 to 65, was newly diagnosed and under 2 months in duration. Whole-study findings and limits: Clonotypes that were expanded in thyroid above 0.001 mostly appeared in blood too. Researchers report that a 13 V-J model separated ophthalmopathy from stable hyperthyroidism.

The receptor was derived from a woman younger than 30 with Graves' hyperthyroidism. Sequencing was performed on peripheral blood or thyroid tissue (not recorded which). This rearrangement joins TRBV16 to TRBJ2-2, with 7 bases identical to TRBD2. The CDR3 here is CASSRPGGSGELFF. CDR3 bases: TGTGCCAGCAGCCGTCCGGGAGGTAGCGGGGAGCTGTTTTTT.